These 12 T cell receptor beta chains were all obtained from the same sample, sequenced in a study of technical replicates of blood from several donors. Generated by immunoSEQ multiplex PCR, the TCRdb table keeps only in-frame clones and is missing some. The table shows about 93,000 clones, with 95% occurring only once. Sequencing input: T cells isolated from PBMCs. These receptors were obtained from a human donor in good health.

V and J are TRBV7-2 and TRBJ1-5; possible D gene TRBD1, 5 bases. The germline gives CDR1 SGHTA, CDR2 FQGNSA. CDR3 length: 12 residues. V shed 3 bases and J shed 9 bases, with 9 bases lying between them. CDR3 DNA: TGTGCCAGCAGCTTCCTTAGGGGGCCCCAGCATTTT. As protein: CASSFLRGPQHF.

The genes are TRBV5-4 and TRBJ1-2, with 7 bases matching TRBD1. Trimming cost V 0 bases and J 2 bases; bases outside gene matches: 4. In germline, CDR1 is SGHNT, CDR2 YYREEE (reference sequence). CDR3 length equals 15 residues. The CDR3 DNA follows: TGTGCCAGCAGCTTGGGGAGGGGGCCGAACTATGGCTACACCTTC. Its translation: CASSLGRGPNYGYTF.

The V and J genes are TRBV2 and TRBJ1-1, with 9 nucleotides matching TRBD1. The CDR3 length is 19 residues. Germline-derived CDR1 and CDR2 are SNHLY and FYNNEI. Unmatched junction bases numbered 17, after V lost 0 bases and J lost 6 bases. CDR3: CASSEAGYPGQGRVAEAFF. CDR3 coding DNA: TGTGCCAGCAGTGAAGCAGGGTACCCGGGACAGGGACGGGTGGCTGAAGCTTTCTTT. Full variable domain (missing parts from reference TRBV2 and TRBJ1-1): EPEVTQTPSHQVTQMGQEVILRCVPISNHLYFYWYRQILGQKVEFLVSFYNNEISEKSEIFDDQFSVERPDGSNFTLKIRSTKLEDSAMYFCASSEAGYPGQGRVAEAFFGQGTRLTVV.

DNA for the CDR3: TGCGCCAGCAGCTTGTCATCCGGGACAGGGGGCCTCTATGGCTACACCTTC. Its protein is CASSLSSGTGGLYGYTF. The chain employs TRBV5-1 and TRBJ1-2, with 12 bases aligning to TRBD1. Losses at the gene ends were 1 base for V and 4 bases for J; bases not matched to a gene: 8. CDR1 SGHRS and CDR2 YFSETQ come from the germline V gene. The CDR3 sequence is 17 residues long.

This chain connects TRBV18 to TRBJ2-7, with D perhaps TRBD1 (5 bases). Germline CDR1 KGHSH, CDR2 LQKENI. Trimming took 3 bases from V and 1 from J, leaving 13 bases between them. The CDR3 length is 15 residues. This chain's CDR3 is CASSPGSRESYEQYF. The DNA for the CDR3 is TGTGCCAGCTCACCGGGGTCCAGGGAATCCTACGAGCAGTACTTC.

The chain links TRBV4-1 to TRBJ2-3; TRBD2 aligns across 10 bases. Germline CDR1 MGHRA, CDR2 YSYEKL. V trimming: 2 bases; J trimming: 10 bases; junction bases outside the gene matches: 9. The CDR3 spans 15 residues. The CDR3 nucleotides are TGCGCCAGCAGCCAACTAGCGGGGGCGGGGGTTGCGCAGTATTTT. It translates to CASSQLAGAGVAQYF.

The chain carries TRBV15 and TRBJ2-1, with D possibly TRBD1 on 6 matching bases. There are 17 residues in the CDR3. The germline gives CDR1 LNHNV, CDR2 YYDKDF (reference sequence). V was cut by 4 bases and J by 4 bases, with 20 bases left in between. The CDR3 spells CATSTNREFKIYNEQFF. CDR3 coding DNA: TGTGCCACCAGCACAAACAGGGAGTTTAAAATTTACAATGAGCAGTTCTTC.

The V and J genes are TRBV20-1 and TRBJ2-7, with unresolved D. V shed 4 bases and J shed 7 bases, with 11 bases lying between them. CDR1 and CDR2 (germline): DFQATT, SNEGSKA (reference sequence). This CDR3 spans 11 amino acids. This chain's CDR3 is CSATPQREQYF. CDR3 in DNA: TGCAGTGCTACCCCCCAGCGTGAGCAGTACTTC.

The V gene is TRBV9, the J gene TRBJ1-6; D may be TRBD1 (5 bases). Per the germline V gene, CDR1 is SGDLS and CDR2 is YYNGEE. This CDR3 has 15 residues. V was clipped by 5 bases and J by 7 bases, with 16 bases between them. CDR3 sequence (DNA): TGTGCCAGCAGTCAGGAGGGGAGGGAAAATTCACCCCTCCACTTT. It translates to CASSQEGRENSPLHF.

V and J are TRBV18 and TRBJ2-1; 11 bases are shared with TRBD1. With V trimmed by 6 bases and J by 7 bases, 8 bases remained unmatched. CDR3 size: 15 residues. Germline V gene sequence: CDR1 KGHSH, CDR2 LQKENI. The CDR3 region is CASSHRDRGWNEQFF. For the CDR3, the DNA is TGTGCCAGCTCGCACCGGGACAGGGGGTGGAATGAGCAGTTCTTC. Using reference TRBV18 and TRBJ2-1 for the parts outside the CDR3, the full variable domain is NAGVMQNPRHLVRRRGQEARLRCSPMKGHSHVYWYRQLPEEGLKFMVYLQKENIIDESGMPKERFSAEFPKEGPSILRIQQVVRGDSAAYFCASSHRDRGWNEQFFGPGTRLTVL.

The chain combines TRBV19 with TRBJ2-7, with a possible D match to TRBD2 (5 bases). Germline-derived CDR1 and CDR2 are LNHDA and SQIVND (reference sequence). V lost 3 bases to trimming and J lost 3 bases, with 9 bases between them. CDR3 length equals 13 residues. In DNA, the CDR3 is TGTGCCAGTAGTATCACTAGGGACTACGAGCAGTACTTC. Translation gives CASSITRDYEQYF.

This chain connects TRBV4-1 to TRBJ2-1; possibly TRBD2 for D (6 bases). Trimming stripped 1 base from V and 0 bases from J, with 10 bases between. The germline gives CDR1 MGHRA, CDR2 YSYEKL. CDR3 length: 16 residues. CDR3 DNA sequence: TGCGCCAGCAGCCAAGGACAGACTAGCTCCTACAATGAGCAGTTCTTC. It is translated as CASSQGQTSSYNEQFF.